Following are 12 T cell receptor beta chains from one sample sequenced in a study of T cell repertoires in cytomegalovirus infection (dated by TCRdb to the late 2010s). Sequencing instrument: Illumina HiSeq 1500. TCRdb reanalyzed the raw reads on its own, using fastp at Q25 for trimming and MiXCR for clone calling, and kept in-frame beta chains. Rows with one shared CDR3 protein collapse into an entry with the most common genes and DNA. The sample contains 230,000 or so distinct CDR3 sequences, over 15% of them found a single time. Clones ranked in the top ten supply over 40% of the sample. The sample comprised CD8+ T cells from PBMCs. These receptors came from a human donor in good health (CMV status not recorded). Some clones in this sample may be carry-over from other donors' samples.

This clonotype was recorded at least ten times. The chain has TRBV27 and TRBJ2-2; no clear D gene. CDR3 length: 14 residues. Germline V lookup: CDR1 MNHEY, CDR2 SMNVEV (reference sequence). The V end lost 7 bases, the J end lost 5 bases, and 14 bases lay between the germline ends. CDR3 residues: CASNHFSGTGELFF. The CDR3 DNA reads TGTGCCAGCAATCATTTTAGTGGTACCGGGGAGCTGTTTTTT.

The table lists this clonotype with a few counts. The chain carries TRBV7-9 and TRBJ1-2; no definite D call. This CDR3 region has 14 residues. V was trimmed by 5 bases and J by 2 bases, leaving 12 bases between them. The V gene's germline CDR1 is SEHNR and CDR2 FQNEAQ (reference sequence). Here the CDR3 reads CASSPPRSNYGYTF. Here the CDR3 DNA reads TGTGCCAGCAGCCCCCCAAGGTCCAACTATGGCTACACCTTC.

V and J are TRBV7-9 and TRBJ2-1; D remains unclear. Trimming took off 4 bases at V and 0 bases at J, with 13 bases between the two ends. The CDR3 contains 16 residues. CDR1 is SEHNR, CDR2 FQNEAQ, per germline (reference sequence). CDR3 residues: CASSSPVGDSYNEQFF. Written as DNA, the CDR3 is TGTGCCAGCAGCTCCCCGGTAGGAGACTCCTACAATGAGCAGTTCTTC.

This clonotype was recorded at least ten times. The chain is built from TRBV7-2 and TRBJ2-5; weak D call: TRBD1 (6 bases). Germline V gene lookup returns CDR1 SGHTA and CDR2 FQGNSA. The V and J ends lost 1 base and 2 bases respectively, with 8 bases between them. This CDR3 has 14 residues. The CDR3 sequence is CASSLDTGQETQYF. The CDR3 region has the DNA TGTGCCAGCAGCTTAGATACAGGGCAAGAGACCCAGTACTTC.

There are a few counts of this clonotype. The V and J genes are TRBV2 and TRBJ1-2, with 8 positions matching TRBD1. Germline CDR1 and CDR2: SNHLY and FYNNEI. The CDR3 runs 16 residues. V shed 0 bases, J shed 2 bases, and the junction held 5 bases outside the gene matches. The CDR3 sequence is CASSEAVAGGNYGYTF. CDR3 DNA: TGTGCCAGCAGTGAAGCCGTGGCAGGGGGCAACTATGGCTACACCTTC.

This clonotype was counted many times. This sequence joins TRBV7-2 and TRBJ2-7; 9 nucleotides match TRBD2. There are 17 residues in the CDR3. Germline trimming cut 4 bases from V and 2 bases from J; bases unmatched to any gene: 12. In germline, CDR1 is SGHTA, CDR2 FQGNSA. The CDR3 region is CASSSNSAGGLTYEQYF. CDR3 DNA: TGTGCCAGCAGCTCTAACTCCGCGGGGGGGCTAACCTACGAGCAGTACTTC.

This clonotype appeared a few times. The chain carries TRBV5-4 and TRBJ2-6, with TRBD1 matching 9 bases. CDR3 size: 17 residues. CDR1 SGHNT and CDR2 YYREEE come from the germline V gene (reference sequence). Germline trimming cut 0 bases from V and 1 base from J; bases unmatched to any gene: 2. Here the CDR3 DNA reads TGTGCCAGCAGCTTGGGGACAGGGGAGTCTGGGGCCAACGTCCTGACTTTC. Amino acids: CASSLGTGESGANVLTF.

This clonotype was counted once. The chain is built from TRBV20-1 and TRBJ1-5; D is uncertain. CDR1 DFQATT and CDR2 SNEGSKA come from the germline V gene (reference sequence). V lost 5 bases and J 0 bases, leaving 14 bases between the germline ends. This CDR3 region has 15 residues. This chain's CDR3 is CSAAAGIYSNQPQHF. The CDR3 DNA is TGCAGTGCTGCTGCGGGCATTTATAGCAATCAGCCCCAGCATTTT.

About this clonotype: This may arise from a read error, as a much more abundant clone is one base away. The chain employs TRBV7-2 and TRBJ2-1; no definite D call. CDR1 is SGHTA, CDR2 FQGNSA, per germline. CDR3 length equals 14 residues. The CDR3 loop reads CASGLDLGINEQFF. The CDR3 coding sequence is TGTGCCAGCGGCTTAGACCTAGGTATAAATGAGCAGTTCTTC.

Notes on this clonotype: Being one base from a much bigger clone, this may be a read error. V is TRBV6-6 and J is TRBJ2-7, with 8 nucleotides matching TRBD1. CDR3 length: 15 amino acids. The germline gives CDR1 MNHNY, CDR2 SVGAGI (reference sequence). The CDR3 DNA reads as TGTGGCAGCAGTTTAGACAGGGGCAGCTCCTACGAGCAGTACTTC. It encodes CGSSLDRGSSYEQYF.

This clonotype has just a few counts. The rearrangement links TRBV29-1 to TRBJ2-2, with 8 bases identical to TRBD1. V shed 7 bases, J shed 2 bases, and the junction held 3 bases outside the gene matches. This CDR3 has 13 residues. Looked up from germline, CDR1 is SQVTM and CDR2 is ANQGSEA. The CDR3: CSAPGGNTGELFF. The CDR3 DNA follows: TGCAGCGCCCCAGGGGGCAACACCGGGGAGCTGTTTTTT.

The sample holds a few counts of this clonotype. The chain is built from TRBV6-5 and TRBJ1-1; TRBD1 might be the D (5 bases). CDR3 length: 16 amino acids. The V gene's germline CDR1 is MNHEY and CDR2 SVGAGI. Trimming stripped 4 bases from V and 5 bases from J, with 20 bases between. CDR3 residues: CASSLLRDVVGTEAFF. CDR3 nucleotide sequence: TGTGCCAGCAGTTTATTGAGGGACGTGGTGGGGACTGAAGCTTTCTTT.